This TCR beta chain was recovered during a study of blood T cell repertoires in COVID-19. Study summary: PBMCs, B-cell-depleted T cells, or T cells provided the cDNA or gDNA that made up the material.

V lost 0 bases to trimming and J lost 12 bases, with 15 bases between them. The CDR3 spans 13 residues. The germline CDR1 and CDR2 sequences are GTSNPN and SVGIG (reference sequence). Per the study methods: Using reference gene primer amplification, nucleated cell counts were estimated. The data were produced by immunoSEQ multiplex PCR, yet TCRdb's version contains in-frame clones alone and is incomplete. The D gene and trimming were derived from the DNA, and the V and J assignments and clone size from that table. The sample has 35,000 to 55,000 clones; 85% to 90% are singletons. The source of this sequence is a human donor in a cohort sampled during active COVID-19. Sequences were obtained from peripheral blood. The V and J genes are TRBV30 and TRBJ1-5; D gene uncertain. CDR3: CAWSVEVGYGQHF. The CDR3 DNA follows: TGTGCCTGGAGTGTCGAGGTTGGTTATGGCCAGCATTTT.